The clone carrying this TCR beta chain was detected many times. Its antigen is as yet unknown. Clinicians diagnosed patients from clinical symptoms, serum thyroxine and TRAb, thyroid ultrasound and orbital computed tomography. The CDR3 regions of TCR beta were amplified from RNA transcripts. During a first-round RT-PCR of the TCR CDR3, the HTBI primer set was used. One entry per CDR3 protein, called by TCRdb with MiXCR from the multiplex PCR reads. The table shows about 46,000 distinct CDR3 sequences, with approximately 50% occurring only once. The entry originates in a study of T cells in Graves' hyperthyroidism and ophthalmopathy. Study conclusions and caveats: The blood repertoire included most of the expanded thyroid clonotypes above 0.001.

Looked up from germline, CDR1 is LNHDA and CDR2 is SQIVND (reference sequence). The V end lost 8 bases, the J end lost 2 bases, and 9 bases lay between the germline ends. The CDR3 runs 13 residues. The TCR comes from a woman aged 45-59 years with Graves' hyperthyroidism. Sequences were obtained from peripheral blood or thyroid tissue (not recorded which). This chain links TRBV19 with TRBJ2-2; D perhaps matches TRBD1 (6 bases). CDR3: CASQGSNTGELFF. The CDR3 DNA reads as TGTGCCAGTCAGGGGTCTAACACCGGGGAGCTGTTTTTT.